The text below deals with one T cell receptor (beta chain). Its specificity is not known. The identical CDR3 is also encoded by other nucleotide sequences in the sample. CD45RO/CCR7/CD25/CD127/CD95/CD27 staining was used to isolate CD4+ naive, central memory, regulatory and stem cell-like memory cells by sorting. This specimen comes from a study of beta chain features in type 1 diabetes. Points from the study as a whole: Moderate but significant shortening of TCRB CDR3s was recorded in all four CD4+ subsets from Type 1 diabetes patients.

Reverse transcribing all isolated RNA meant expressed TCRB transcripts were sequenced. Data came from immunoSEQ multiplex PCR; TCRdb stores just in-frame clones and leaves some out. The data contain roughly 730,000 clones, under 15% of them singletons. Material: naive CD4+ T cells from blood. This receptor was obtained from a man aged 18 to 29 with type 1 diabetes.

Written as DNA, the CDR3 is TGTGCCATCAGAGACACCTCCTACGAGCAGTACTTC. This translates into CAIRDTSYEQYF. V usage is TRBV10-3 and J usage is TRBJ2-7; D unclear. Trimming stripped 6 bases from V and 0 bases from J, with 6 bases between. The CDR3 is 12 amino acids. The germline V gene encodes CDR1 ENHRY and CDR2 SYGVKD.